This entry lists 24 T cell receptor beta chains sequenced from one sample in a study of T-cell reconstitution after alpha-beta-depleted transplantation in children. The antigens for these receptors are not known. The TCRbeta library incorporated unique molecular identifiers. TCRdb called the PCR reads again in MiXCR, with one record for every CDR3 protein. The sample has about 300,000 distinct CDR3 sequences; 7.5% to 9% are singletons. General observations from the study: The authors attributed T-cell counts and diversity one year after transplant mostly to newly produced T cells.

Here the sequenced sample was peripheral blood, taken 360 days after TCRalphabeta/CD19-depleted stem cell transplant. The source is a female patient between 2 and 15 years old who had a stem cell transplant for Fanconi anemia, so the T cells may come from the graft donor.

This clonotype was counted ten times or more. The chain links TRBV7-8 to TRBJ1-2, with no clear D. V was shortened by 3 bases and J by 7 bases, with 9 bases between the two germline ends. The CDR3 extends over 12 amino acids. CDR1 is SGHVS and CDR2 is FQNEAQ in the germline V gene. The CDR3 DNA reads TGTGCCAGCAGCTTCCACCTAGGTGGCTACACCTTC. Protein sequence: CASSFHLGGYTF.

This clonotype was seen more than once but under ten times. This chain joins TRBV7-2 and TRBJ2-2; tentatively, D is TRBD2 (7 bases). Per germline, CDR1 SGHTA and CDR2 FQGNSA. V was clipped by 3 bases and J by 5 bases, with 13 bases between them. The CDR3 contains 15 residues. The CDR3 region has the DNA TGTGCCAGCAGCTTGGGGGGGGCCCGAACCGGGGAGCTGTTTTTT. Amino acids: CASSLGGARTGELFF.

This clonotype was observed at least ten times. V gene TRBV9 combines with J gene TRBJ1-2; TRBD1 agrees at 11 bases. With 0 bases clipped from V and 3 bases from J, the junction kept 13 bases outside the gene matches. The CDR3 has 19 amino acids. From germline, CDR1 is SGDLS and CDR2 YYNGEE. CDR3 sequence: CASSVASGTLGQGDYGYTF. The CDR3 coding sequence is TGTGCCAGCAGCGTAGCTTCGGGGACCCTGGGACAGGGGGACTATGGCTACACCTTC.

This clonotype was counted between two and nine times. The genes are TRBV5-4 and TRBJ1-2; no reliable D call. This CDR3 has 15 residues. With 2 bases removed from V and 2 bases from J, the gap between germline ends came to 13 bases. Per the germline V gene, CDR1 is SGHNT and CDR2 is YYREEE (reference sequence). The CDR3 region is CASSLVGGSNYGYTF. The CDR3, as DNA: TGTGCCAGCAGCTTAGTCGGCGGATCCAACTATGGCTACACCTTC.

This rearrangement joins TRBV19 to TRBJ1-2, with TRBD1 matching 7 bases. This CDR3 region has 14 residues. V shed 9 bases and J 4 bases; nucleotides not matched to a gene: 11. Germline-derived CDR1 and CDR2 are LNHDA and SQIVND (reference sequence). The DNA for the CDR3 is TGTGCCAGCGACGCTACCAGGGGGGGCTATGGCTACACCTTC. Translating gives CASDATRGGYGYTF.

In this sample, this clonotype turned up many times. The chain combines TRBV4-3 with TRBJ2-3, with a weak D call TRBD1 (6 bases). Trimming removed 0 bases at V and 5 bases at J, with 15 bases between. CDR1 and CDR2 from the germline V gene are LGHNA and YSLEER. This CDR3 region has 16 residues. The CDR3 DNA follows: TGCGCCAGCAGCCAAGATCACCTTACAGGGCGAGATACGCAGTATTTT. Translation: CASSQDHLTGRDTQYF.

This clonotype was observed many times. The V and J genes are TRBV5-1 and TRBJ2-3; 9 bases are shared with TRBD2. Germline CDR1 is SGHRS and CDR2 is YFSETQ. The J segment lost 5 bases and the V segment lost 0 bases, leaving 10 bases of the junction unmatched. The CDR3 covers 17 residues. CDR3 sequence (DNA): TGCGCCAGCAGCTTGGATGCGGGGGGGATTAGTAGAGATACGCAGTATTTT. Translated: CASSLDAGGISRDTQYF.

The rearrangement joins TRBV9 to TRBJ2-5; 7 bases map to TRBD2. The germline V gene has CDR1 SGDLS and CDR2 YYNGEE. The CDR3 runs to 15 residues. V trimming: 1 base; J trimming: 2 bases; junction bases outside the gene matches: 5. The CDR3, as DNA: TGTGCCAGCAGCGTAATGGGTAGCGGGCAAGAGACCCAGTACTTC. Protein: CASSVMGSGQETQYF. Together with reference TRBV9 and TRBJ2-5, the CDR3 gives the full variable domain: DSGVTQTPKHLITATGQRVTLRCSPRSGDLSVYWYQQSLDQGLQFLIQYYNGEERAKGNILERFSAQQFPDLHSELNLSSLELGDSALYFCASSVMGSGQETQYFGPGTRLLVL.

Here the CDR3 reads CASKRDPSSYEQYF. The CDR3 DNA is TGTGCCAGTAAAAGGGATCCAAGCTCCTACGAGCAGTACTTC. This chain joins TRBV19 and TRBJ2-7, with no clear D. V lost 7 bases and J 0 bases, leaving 13 bases between the germline ends. This CDR3 is 14 amino acids long. The germline V gene has CDR1 LNHDA and CDR2 SQIVND (reference sequence). Combining the CDR3 with reference TRBV19 and TRBJ2-7 gives the whole variable domain DGGITQSPKYLFRKEGQNVTLSCEQNLNHDAMYWYRQDPGQGLRLIYYSQIVNDFQKGDIAEGYSVSREKKESFPLTVTSAQKNPTAFYLCASKRDPSSYEQYFGPGTRLTVT.

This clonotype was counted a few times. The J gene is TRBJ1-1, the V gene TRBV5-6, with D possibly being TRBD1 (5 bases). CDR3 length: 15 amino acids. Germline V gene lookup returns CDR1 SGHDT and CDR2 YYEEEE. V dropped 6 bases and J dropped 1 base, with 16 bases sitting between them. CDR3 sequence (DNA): TGTGCCAGCACCTTCCACGTGGGGGAGAACACTGAAGCTTTCTTT. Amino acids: CASTFHVGENTEAFF.

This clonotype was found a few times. The DNA for the CDR3 is TGTGCCAGCGGCAGGGGGATGAACACTGAAGCTTTCTTT. Amino acid sequence: CASGRGMNTEAFF. The V gene is TRBV2, the J gene TRBJ1-1, with 7 nucleotides matching TRBD1. Germline assignment: CDR1 SNHLY and CDR2 FYNNEI. J was trimmed by 0 bases and V by 8 bases; bases with no gene match: 3. CDR3 length equals 13 residues.

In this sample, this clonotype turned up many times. The CDR3 protein is CASSWRTSGTDTQYF. CDR3 in DNA: TGTGCCAGCAGTTGGAGGACTAGCGGCACAGATACGCAGTATTTT. This rearrangement joins TRBV12-3 or TRBV12-4 to TRBJ2-3; 9 bases are a match to TRBD2. This CDR3 is 15 amino acids long. V trimming: 4 bases; J trimming: 1 base; junction bases outside the gene matches: 3.

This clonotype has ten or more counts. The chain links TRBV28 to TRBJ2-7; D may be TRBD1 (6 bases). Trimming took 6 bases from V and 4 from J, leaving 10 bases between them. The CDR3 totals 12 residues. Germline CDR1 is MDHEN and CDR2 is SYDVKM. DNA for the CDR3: TGTGCCAGCAGCTTAGGGGGTTACGAGCAGTACGTC. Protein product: CASSLGGYEQYV.

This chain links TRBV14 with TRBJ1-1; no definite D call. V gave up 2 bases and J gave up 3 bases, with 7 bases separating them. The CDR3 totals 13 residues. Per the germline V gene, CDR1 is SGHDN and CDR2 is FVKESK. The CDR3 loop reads CASSQRLDTEAFF. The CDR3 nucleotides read TGTGCCAGCAGCCAAAGGTTGGACACTGAAGCTTTCTTT. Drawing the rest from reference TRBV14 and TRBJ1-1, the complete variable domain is EAGVTQFPSHSVIEKGQTVTLRCDPISGHDNLYWYRRVMGKEIKFLLHFVKESKQDESGMPNNRFLAERTGGTYSTLKVQPAELEDSGVYFCASSQRLDTEAFFGQGTRLTVV.

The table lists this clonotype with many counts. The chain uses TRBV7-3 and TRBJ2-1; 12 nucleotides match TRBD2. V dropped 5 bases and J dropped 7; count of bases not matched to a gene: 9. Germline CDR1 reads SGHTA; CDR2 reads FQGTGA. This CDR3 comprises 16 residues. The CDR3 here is CASSTTLAGGPNEQFF. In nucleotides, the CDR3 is TGTGCCAGCAGCACTACTCTAGCGGGAGGGCCGAATGAGCAGTTCTTC.

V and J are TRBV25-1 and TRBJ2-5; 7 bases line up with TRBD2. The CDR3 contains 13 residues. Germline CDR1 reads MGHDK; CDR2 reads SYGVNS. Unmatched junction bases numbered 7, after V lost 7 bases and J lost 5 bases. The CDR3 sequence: CASNRGRLETQYF. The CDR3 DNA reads TGTGCCAGCAACCGCGGGAGATTGGAGACCCAGTACTTC. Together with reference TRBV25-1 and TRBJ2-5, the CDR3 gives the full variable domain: EADIYQTPRYLVIGTGKKITLECSQTMGHDKMYWYQQDPGMELHLIHYSYGVNSTEKGDLSSESTVSRIRTEHFPLTLESARPSHTSQYLCASNRGRLETQYFGPGTRLLVL.

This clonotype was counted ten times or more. CDR3 sequence reads: CASSSANQPQHF. The CDR3 region has the DNA TGTGCCAGCAGTTCCGCAAATCAGCCCCAGCATTTT. The chain carries TRBV6-5 and TRBJ1-5; unclear D gene. Germline V gives CDR1 MNHEY, CDR2 SVGAGI. The CDR3 sequence is 12 residues long. Trimming took 4 bases from V and 4 from J, leaving 5 bases between them.

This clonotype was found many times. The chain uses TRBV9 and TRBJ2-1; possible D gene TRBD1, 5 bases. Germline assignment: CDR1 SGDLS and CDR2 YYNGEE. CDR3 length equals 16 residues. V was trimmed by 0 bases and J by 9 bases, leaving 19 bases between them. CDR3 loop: CASSVGVQGSGSEQFF. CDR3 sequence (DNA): TGTGCCAGCAGCGTAGGCGTCCAGGGTAGTGGAAGTGAGCAGTTCTTC.

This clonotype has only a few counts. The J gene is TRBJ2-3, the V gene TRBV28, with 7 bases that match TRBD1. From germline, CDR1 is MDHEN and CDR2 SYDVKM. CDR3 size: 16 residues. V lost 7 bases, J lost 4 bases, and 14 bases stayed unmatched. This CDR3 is CASKGTELGHADTQYF. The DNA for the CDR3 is TGTGCCAGCAAGGGGACAGAACTGGGACATGCAGATACGCAGTATTTT.

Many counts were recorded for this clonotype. This CDR3 reads CSASGKGGATDTQYF. CDR3 sequence (DNA): TGCAGTGCTTCCGGGAAGGGGGGGGCCACAGATACGCAGTATTTT. V usage is TRBV20-1 and J usage is TRBJ2-3; D is perhaps TRBD2 (7 bases). CDR3 length equals 15 residues. Germline values: CDR1 DFQATT, CDR2 SNEGSKA (reference sequence). Trimming shortened V by 5 bases and J by 2 bases, and 17 bases separated the two germline ends.

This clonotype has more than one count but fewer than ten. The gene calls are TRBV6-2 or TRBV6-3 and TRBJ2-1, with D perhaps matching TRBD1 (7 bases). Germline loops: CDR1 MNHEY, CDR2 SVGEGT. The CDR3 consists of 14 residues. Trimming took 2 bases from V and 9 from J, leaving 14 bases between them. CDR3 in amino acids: CASSYGQVGGEQFF. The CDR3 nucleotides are TGTGCCAGCAGTTACGGACAGGTGGGAGGTGAGCAGTTCTTC.

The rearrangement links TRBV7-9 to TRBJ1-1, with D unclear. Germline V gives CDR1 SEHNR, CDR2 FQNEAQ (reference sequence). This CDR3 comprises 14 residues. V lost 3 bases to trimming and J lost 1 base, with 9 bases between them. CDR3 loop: CASSFPGRNTEAFF. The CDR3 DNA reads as TGTGCCAGCAGCTTTCCGGGGAGGAACACTGAAGCTTTCTTT.

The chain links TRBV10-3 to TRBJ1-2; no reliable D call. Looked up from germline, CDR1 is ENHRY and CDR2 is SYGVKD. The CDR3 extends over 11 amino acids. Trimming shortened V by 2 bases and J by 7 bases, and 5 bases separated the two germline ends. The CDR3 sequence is CAISENGGYTF. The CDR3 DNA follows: TGTGCCATCAGTGAGAATGGTGGCTACACCTTC.

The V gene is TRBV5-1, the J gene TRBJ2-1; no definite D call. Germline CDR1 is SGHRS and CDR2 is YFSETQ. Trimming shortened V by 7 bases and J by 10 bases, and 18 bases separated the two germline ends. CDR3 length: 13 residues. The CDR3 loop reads CASAGFGLREQFF. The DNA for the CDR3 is TGCGCCAGCGCCGGGTTCGGGTTGCGGGAGCAGTTCTTC.